A selection of T cell receptor beta chains follows, all from one sample in a study of blood T cell repertoires in COVID-19. Data came from immunoSEQ multiplex PCR; TCRdb stores just in-frame clones and leaves some out. The sample lists some 220,000 clones; 65% to 90% were seen once. Sequences were obtained from peripheral blood. The origin of the receptors is an older woman with COVID-19, enrolled during active disease. CDR3s include the opening cysteine and the closing phenylalanine or tryptophan. The D gene is left open where the match is weak. Clone size is not always given. Where it is, it says once, few, many or a class for expanded clones.

clone size: -; V gene: TRBV19; D gene: TRBD1; J gene: TRBJ2-7; CDR3 protein: CASSIGRQGYEQYF; CDR3 DNA: TGTGCCAGTAGTATTGGGCGACAGGGTTACGAGCAGTACTTC
clone size: -; V gene: TRBV7-6; D gene: TRBD2; J gene: TRBJ2-7; CDR3 protein: CASSEGLAGEAYEQYF; CDR3 DNA: TGTGCCAGCAGCGAAGGACTAGCGGGCGAGGCCTACGAGCAGTACTTC
clone size: -; V gene: TRBV2; D gene: TRBD2; J gene: TRBJ2-1; CDR3 protein: CASSGTRENEQFF; CDR3 DNA: TGTGCCAGCAGCGGGACTAGAGAAAATGAGCAGTTCTTC
clone size: few; V gene: TRBV7-9; D gene: TRBD1; J gene: TRBJ1-4; CDR3 protein: CASSIRQGGNEKLFF; CDR3 DNA: TGTGCCAGCAGCATCAGACAGGGGGGTAATGAAAAACTGTTTTTT
clone size: -; V gene: TRBV30; D gene: TRBD1; J gene: TRBJ2-2; CDR3 protein: CAWSVGTGTTGELFF; CDR3 DNA: TGTGCCTGGAGTGTAGGGACAGGGACCACCGGGGAGCTGTTTTTT
clone size: -; V gene: TRBV5-4; D gene: TRBD1; J gene: TRBJ1-2; CDR3 protein: CASSFQGALGYYGYGYTF; CDR3 DNA: TGTGCCAGCAGCTTTCAGGGGGCGCTGGGCTACTATGGCTATGGCTACACCTTC
clone size: -; V gene: TRBV6-2/TRBV6-3; D gene: TRBD2; J gene: TRBJ2-1; CDR3 protein: CASSAPAGGGYNEQFF; CDR3 DNA: TGTGCCAGCAGCGCCCCTGCCGGGGGGGGATACAATGAGCAGTTCTTC
clone size: -; V gene: TRBV11-2; D gene: -; J gene: TRBJ1-1; CDR3 protein: CASSFQGHTEAFF; CDR3 DNA: TGTGCCAGCAGCTTCCAGGGTCACACTGAAGCTTTCTTT
clone size: -; V gene: TRBV7-7; D gene: TRBD1; J gene: TRBJ2-5; CDR3 protein: CASSPAGGTQYF; CDR3 DNA: TGTGCTAGCAGCCCTGCAGGGGGTACCCAGTACTTC
clone size: -; V gene: TRBV9; D gene: TRBD1; J gene: TRBJ1-3; CDR3 protein: CASSAGGSTGNTIYF; CDR3 DNA: TGTGCCAGCAGCGCAGGGGGCAGCACGGGAAACACCATATATTTT
clone size: -; V gene: TRBV30; D gene: TRBD2; J gene: TRBJ2-6; CDR3 protein: CAWSRLAGLSGANVLTF; CDR3 DNA: TGTGCCTGGAGTCGACTAGCGGGGCTCTCTGGGGCCAACGTCCTGACTTTC
clone size: -; V gene: TRBV6-1; D gene: -; J gene: TRBJ1-1; CDR3 protein: CASSEVPDWAYTEAFF; CDR3 DNA: TGTGCCAGCAGTGAAGTACCCGATTGGGCTTACACTGAAGCTTTCTTT
clone size: -; V gene: TRBV4-2; D gene: TRBD1; J gene: TRBJ1-5; CDR3 protein: CASSLGTGQNQPQHF; CDR3 DNA: TGTGCCAGCAGCCTGGGGACAGGCCAAAATCAGCCCCAGCATTTT
clone size: -; V gene: TRBV4-1; D gene: TRBD2; J gene: TRBJ2-3; CDR3 protein: CASSQTPAGGPTDTQYF; CDR3 DNA: TGCGCCAGCAGCCAAACCCCAGCGGGAGGGCCGACAGATACGCAGTATTTT
clone size: -; V gene: TRBV5-4; D gene: TRBD2; J gene: TRBJ2-5; CDR3 protein: CASSHPIASGQETQYF; CDR3 DNA: TGTGCCAGCAGCCACCCGATTGCTAGCGGGCAAGAGACCCAGTACTTC
clone size: -; V gene: TRBV19; D gene: -; J gene: TRBJ2-1; CDR3 protein: CASSIEAGTYNEQFF; CDR3 DNA: TGTGCCAGTAGTATCGAGGCGGGTACCTACAATGAGCAGTTCTTC
clone size: -; V gene: TRBV7-3; D gene: -; J gene: TRBJ2-1; CDR3 protein: CASSLYPNTNEQFF; CDR3 DNA: TGTGCCAGCAGCTTATACCCCAACACCAATGAGCAGTTCTTC
clone size: -; V gene: TRBV14; D gene: TRBD2; J gene: TRBJ2-2; CDR3 protein: CASSARLAGGGGELFF; CDR3 DNA: TGTGCCAGCAGCGCCCGACTAGCGGGAGGCGGTGGGGAGCTGTTTTTT
clone size: -; V gene: TRBV3-1/TRBV3-2; D gene: -; J gene: TRBJ2-1; CDR3 protein: CASSQDGPGVREQFF; CDR3 DNA: TGTGCCAGCAGCCAAGATGGGCCGGGGGTTCGCGAGCAGTTCTTC
clone size: few; V gene: TRBV27; D gene: -; J gene: TRBJ2-7; CDR3 protein: CASRITAEGGTYEQYF; CDR3 DNA: TGTGCCAGCAGAATTACGGCGGAGGGGGGGACCTACGAGCAGTACTTC
clone size: -; V gene: TRBV25-1; D gene: -; J gene: TRBJ1-1; CDR3 protein: CASSEFRGRDTEAFF; CDR3 DNA: TGTGCCAGCAGTGAATTTAGGGGCCGAGACACTGAAGCTTTCTTT
clone size: -; V gene: TRBV27; D gene: -; J gene: TRBJ1-5; CDR3 protein: CASSFRADNSNQPQHF; CDR3 DNA: TGTGCCAGCAGTTTCAGGGCAGACAATAGCAATCAGCCCCAGCATTTT
clone size: once; V gene: TRBV18; D gene: TRBD1; J gene: TRBJ1-4; CDR3 protein: CASSPGQDNEKLFF; CDR3 DNA: TGTGCCAGCTCACCCGGACAGGATAATGAAAAACTGTTTTTT
clone size: -; V gene: TRBV5-1; D gene: TRBD2; J gene: TRBJ2-3; CDR3 protein: CASTLGGLAGDTQYF; CDR3 DNA: TGCGCCAGCACCCTGGGGGGACTAGCGGGAGATACGCAGTATTTT
clone size: once; V gene: TRBV30; D gene: TRBD1; J gene: TRBJ2-3; CDR3 protein: CAWSVTGGTDTQYF; CDR3 DNA: TGTGCCTGGAGTGTAACAGGGGGCACAGATACGCAGTATTTT
clone size: -; V gene: TRBV2; D gene: -; J gene: TRBJ1-5; CDR3 protein: CASSEDRQRRPQHF; CDR3 DNA: TGTGCCAGCAGTGAGGACAGACAAAGGCGGCCCCAGCATTTT
clone size: -; V gene: TRBV7-8; D gene: TRBD1; J gene: TRBJ1-3; CDR3 protein: CASSPGQLGNTIYF; CDR3 DNA: TGTGCCAGCAGCCCGGGACAGCTAGGAAACACCATATATTTT
clone size: -; V gene: TRBV19; D gene: -; J gene: TRBJ2-4; CDR3 protein: CAGSTGNIQYF; CDR3 DNA: TGTGCCGGCTCAACGGGAAACATTCAGTACTTC
clone size: -; V gene: TRBV3-1/TRBV3-2; D gene: -; J gene: TRBJ1-5; CDR3 protein: CASSTGGISNQPQHF; CDR3 DNA: TGTGCCAGCAGCACGGGGGGGATTAGCAATCAGCCCCAGCATTTT
clone size: -; V gene: TRBV6-5; D gene: -; J gene: TRBJ2-5; CDR3 protein: CASRLTGPQETQYF; CDR3 DNA: TGTGCCAGCAGACTGACAGGCCCCCAAGAGACCCAGTACTTC
clone size: -; V gene: TRBV27; D gene: TRBD2; J gene: TRBJ2-5; CDR3 protein: CASSLSGTSGSGKTQYF; CDR3 DNA: TGTGCCAGCAGTTTATCAGGGACTAGCGGGAGCGGGAAGACCCAGTACTTC
clone size: once; V gene: TRBV10-3; D gene: -; J gene: TRBJ2-2; CDR3 protein: CAISDTGLDTGELFF; CDR3 DNA: TGTGCCATCAGCGATACAGGGCTGGACACCGGGGAGCTGTTTTTT
clone size: -; V gene: TRBV27; D gene: TRBD1; J gene: TRBJ1-5; CDR3 protein: CASSSSDRVTGPQHF; CDR3 DNA: TGTGCCAGCAGTTCCTCGGACAGGGTCACTGGACCCCAGCATTTT
clone size: -; V gene: TRBV19; D gene: TRBD1; J gene: TRBJ1-5; CDR3 protein: CASSTGQGESNQPQHF; CDR3 DNA: TGTGCCAGTAGTACAGGACAGGGAGAGAGCAATCAGCCCCAGCATTTT
clone size: -; V gene: TRBV7-8; D gene: -; J gene: TRBJ1-1; CDR3 protein: CASSLGLRTEAFF; CDR3 DNA: TGTGCCAGCAGCTTAGGATTGCGCACTGAAGCTTTCTTT
clone size: -; V gene: TRBV9; D gene: TRBD1; J gene: TRBJ2-7; CDR3 protein: CASGFGTGGDPYEQYF; CDR3 DNA: TGTGCCAGCGGATTCGGGACAGGGGGCGACCCCTACGAGCAGTACTTC
clone size: -; V gene: TRBV2; D gene: TRBD1; J gene: TRBJ1-1; CDR3 protein: CASSDWGGQGQGNTEAFF; CDR3 DNA: TGTGCCAGCAGTGATTGGGGTGGACAGGGGCAAGGGAACACTGAAGCTTTCTTT
clone size: -; V gene: TRBV11-3; D gene: -; J gene: TRBJ1-2; CDR3 protein: CASSLPLQDPIGYTF; CDR3 DNA: TGTGCCAGCAGCCTACCCCTTCAGGATCCCATTGGCTACACCTTC
clone size: once; V gene: TRBV2; D gene: -; J gene: TRBJ2-7; CDR3 protein: CASRALTQGRSSYEQYF; CDR3 DNA: TGTGCCAGCAGAGCTCTTACACAGGGTCGAAGCTCCTACGAGCAGTACTTC
clone size: -; V gene: TRBV7-9; D gene: -; J gene: TRBJ2-3; CDR3 protein: CASSLDGPTITDTQYF; CDR3 DNA: TGTGCCAGCAGCTTAGATGGGCCCACAATCACAGATACGCAGTATTTT
clone size: few; V gene: TRBV19; D gene: TRBD1; J gene: TRBJ1-5; CDR3 protein: CASSPHITGTGVLSNQPQHF; CDR3 DNA: TGTGCCAGTAGTCCCCATATTACCGGGACAGGGGTTCTAAGCAATCAGCCCCAGCATTTT
clone size: -; V gene: TRBV18; D gene: -; J gene: TRBJ1-1; CDR3 protein: CASSEVTGPTEAFF; CDR3 DNA: TGTGCCAGCTCGGAGGTAACAGGGCCCACTGAAGCTTTCTTT
clone size: -; V gene: TRBV6-2/TRBV6-3; D gene: TRBD2; J gene: TRBJ2-3; CDR3 protein: CASSSTISGGPRDTQYF; CDR3 DNA: TGTGCCAGCAGCTCCACCATTAGCGGGGGGCCGAGGGATACGCAGTATTTT